This T cell receptor beta chain was recorded in a study of blood T cell repertoires in COVID-19. Assay: immunoSEQ multiplex PCR; the TCRdb copy retains only in-frame clones and omits some. The table shows about 87,000 clones, with roughly four fifths occurring only once. The CDR3 spans 14 residues. Per the germline V gene, CDR1 is GTSNPN and CDR2 is SVGIG (reference sequence). The V end was cut by 1 base, the J end by 6 bases, with 10 bases between. The rearrangement uses TRBV30 and TRBJ1-6; no clear D gene. The sequence was obtained from a woman aged 65 to 85 with acute or convalescent COVID-19. The sequenced sample consisted of peripheral blood. The CDR3 DNA is TGTGCCTGGAGTGCGGGATATCTTAATTCACCCCTCCACTTT. It codes for CAWSAGYLNSPLHF.